What follows are 12 T cell receptor beta chains derived from one specimen sequenced in a study of T cell responses to AZD1222 COVID-19 vaccine. Produced via immunoSEQ multiplex PCR; TCRdb's table is partial and in-frame only. Counted here are 60,000 to 75,000 clones, approximately 90% occurring once; the ten biggest clones make up approximately 5.4%. Sequencing was performed on peripheral blood, taken on day 0 of AZD1222 vaccination. The receptors derive from an adult in good health.

This clone has a handful of counts. An end of the junction does not agree with germline; a read error may underlie this. V gene TRBV2 combines with J gene TRBJ2-3; 9 bases line up with TRBD2. The CDR3 covers 12 residues. CDR1 is SNHLY, CDR2 FYNNEI, per germline. CDR3: CASSLVAGAYQF. The CDR3 DNA is TGTGCCAGCAGCCTGGTAGCGGGGGCCTACCAATTT. Full variable domain (remainder filled in from reference TRBV2 and TRBJ2-3): EPEVTQTPSHQVTQMGQEVILRCVPISNHLYFYWYRQILGQKVEFLVSFYNNEISEKSEIFDDQFSVERPDGSNFTLKIRSTKLEDSAMYFCASSLVAGAYQFGPGTRLTVL.

V usage is TRBV3-1 (or the pseudogene TRBV3-2) and J usage is TRBJ1-6; D possibly corresponds to TRBD1 (6 bases). The CDR3 is 14 amino acids. Trimming stripped 0 bases from V and 11 bases from J, with 11 bases between. Per germline, CDR1 LGHDT and CDR2 YNNKEL (reference sequence). The CDR3 spells CASSQDLGGAPLHF. The CDR3 DNA sequence: TGTGCCAGCAGCCAAGATTTGGGGGGCGCACCCCTCCACTTT.

The V gene is TRBV24-1, the J gene TRBJ2-3; TRBD1 agrees at 7 bases. Looked up from germline, CDR1 is KGHDR and CDR2 is SFDVKD. CDR3 length equals 15 residues. After removal of 4 bases from V and 1 base from J, the junction contained 4 bases not matched to a gene. The CDR3 loop is CATSDPGTGTDTQYF. DNA of the CDR3: TGTGCCACCAGTGACCCCGGGACAGGCACAGATACGCAGTATTTT.

The chain links TRBV11-2 to TRBJ2-2, with TRBD2 identical over 11 bases. The ends lost 6 bases at V and 5 bases at J; junction bases unmatched: 11. The CDR3 contains 17 residues. The germline CDR1 and CDR2 sequences are SGHAT and FQNNGV. CDR3 sequence reads: CASRPLRASGGTGELFF. The DNA of the CDR3 is TGTGCCAGCAGGCCCCTCCGCGCTAGCGGGGGGACCGGGGAGCTGTTTTTT.

A single count supports this clone. The genes are TRBV27 and TRBJ1-2; D unclear. The CDR3 extends over 13 amino acids. Germline values: CDR1 MNHEY, CDR2 SMNVEV (reference sequence). Trimming removed 8 bases from V and 6 bases from J, with 16 bases in between. The CDR3 reads CASRPDPWDGYTF. CDR3 sequence (DNA): TGTGCCAGCCGACCGGACCCCTGGGATGGCTACACCTTC.

The chain uses TRBV2 and TRBJ1-5, with D perhaps matching TRBD1 (6 bases). This CDR3 has 12 residues. V lost 7 bases to trimming and J lost 6 bases, with 10 bases between them. Germline loops: CDR1 SNHLY, CDR2 FYNNEI. CDR3 in DNA: TGTGCCAGCAACAGGGTGGGTCAGCCCCAGCATTTT. It codes for CASNRVGQPQHF.

The chain combines TRBV6-5 with TRBJ1-6; no definite D call. The CDR3 runs to 15 residues. V shed 0 bases and J shed 7 bases, with 10 bases lying between them. The germline V gene encodes CDR1 MNHEY and CDR2 SVGAGI. CDR3 nucleotide sequence: TGTGCCAGCAGTTACTCGACTTCTGAGAATTCACCCCTCCACTTT. It translates to CASSYSTSENSPLHF.

This chain links TRBV9 with TRBJ2-2; D is possibly TRBD1 or TRBD2 (6 bases each). The CDR3 extends over 15 amino acids. V lost 0 bases to trimming and J lost 5 bases, with 11 bases between them. Germline V lookup: CDR1 SGDLS, CDR2 YYNGEE. CDR3 sequence: CASSVETGATGELFF. CDR3 sequence (DNA): TGTGCCAGCAGCGTAGAAACGGGGGCGACCGGGGAGCTGTTTTTT.

The chain employs TRBV24-1 and TRBJ1-5; D ambiguous. The CDR3 loop spans 13 amino acids. Per germline, CDR1 KGHDR and CDR2 SFDVKD. Trimming took 9 bases from V and 0 from J, leaving 8 bases between them. The CDR3 loop is CATVQNSNQPQHF. The CDR3 DNA is TGTGCCACCGTTCAGAATAGCAATCAGCCCCAGCATTTT.

The rearrangement joins TRBV28 to TRBJ2-6; TRBD1 or TRBD2 may be the D gene (5 bases each). Trimming took off 4 bases at V and 0 bases at J, with 7 bases between the two ends. The CDR3 has 15 residues. Germline values: CDR1 MDHEN, CDR2 SYDVKM. In nucleotides, the CDR3 is TGTGCCAGCAGTTGGGGGAGCTCTGGGGCCAACGTCCTGACTTTC. Encoded protein: CASSWGSSGANVLTF.

V gene TRBV19 combines with J gene TRBJ2-6; no definite D call. The CDR3 length is 16 residues. The ends were cut back, 4 bases at V and 0 bases at J, with 10 bases in the middle. CDR1 and CDR2 from the germline V gene are LNHDA and SQIVND (reference sequence). The CDR3 here is CASSSQANSGANVLTF. The DNA for the CDR3 is TGTGCCAGTAGTAGTCAGGCGAACTCTGGGGCCAACGTCCTGACTTTC.

This clone was detected once. The CDR3 coding sequence is TGTGCCAGCTCCAGGGACGGGAGCTACACCTTC. Its translation is CASSRDGSYTF. The chain joins TRBV6-5 to TRBJ1-2, with D possibly matching TRBD1 (5 bases). The germline V and J ends were trimmed by 8 bases and 9 bases, with 13 bases remaining between them. This CDR3 spans 11 amino acids. The germline V gene has CDR1 MNHEY and CDR2 SVGAGI.